Presented here are 14 T cell receptor beta chains from one specimen sequenced in a study of blood T cell repertoires in COVID-19. Here immunoSEQ multiplex PCR was the method, and the copy in TCRdb shows in-frame clones only, minus some. The table has about 280,000 clones, 85% seen once. The sample taken for sequencing was peripheral blood. The receptor source for this set is a human donor in a cohort sampled during active COVID-19.

V gene TRBV27 combines with J gene TRBJ2-1; D remains ambiguous. The CDR3 contains 13 residues. V gave up 7 bases and J gave up 1 base, with 8 bases separating them. The germline V gene has CDR1 MNHEY and CDR2 SMNVEV (reference sequence). This CDR3 is CASMRASYNEQFF. In nucleotides, the CDR3 is TGTGCCAGCATGAGAGCTTCCTACAATGAGCAGTTCTTC.

The chain has TRBV28 and TRBJ2-4; tentative D call: TRBD1 (5 bases). The CDR3 runs 14 residues. V lost 10 bases and J lost 2, with 15 bases in between. Germline V gives CDR1 MDHEN, CDR2 SYDVKM. The CDR3 DNA reads TGTGCCATTTCCAGGGTTTCAACCAAAAACATTCAGTACTTC. Amino acid sequence: CAISRVSTKNIQYF.

The chain has TRBV18 and TRBJ2-2, with D maybe TRBD2 (6 bases). The CDR3 sequence is 18 residues long. Germline CDR1 and CDR2: KGHSH and LQKENI. The V gene lost 8 bases and the J gene lost 2 bases, with 24 bases spanning the gap. In DNA, the CDR3 is TGTGCCAGCGCAGTCCGTTCTCTGACGGGAGTCAACACCGGGGAGCTGTTTTTT. Its translation is CASAVRSLTGVNTGELFF.

The V gene is TRBV7-2, the J gene TRBJ2-1; 7 bases are a match to TRBD2. Germline lookup yields CDR1 SGHTA and CDR2 FQGNSA. The CDR3 loop spans 17 amino acids. The V gene end was trimmed by 4 bases and the J gene end by 5 bases; junction bases not matched to a gene: 14. In nucleotides, the CDR3 is TGTGCCAGCAGCTACGCCGGGGCGGGAGCACGAAACAATGAGCAGTTCTTC. It codes for CASSYAGAGARNNEQFF.

The V and J genes are TRBV18 and TRBJ2-2; a weak D match, TRBD2 (5 bases). This CDR3 is 16 amino acids long. Germline V CDR1 and CDR2: KGHSH, LQKENI. V was trimmed by 1 base and J by 4 bases, leaving 13 bases between them. The chain's CDR3 is CASSPRSEGVTGELFF. CDR3 in DNA: TGTGCCAGCTCACCACGGTCTGAGGGAGTCACCGGGGAGCTGTTTTTT.

The chain couples TRBV14 to TRBJ2-1, with 9 nucleotides matching TRBD1. Germline loops: CDR1 SGHDN, CDR2 FVKESK. V was clipped by 4 bases and J by 4 bases; unmatched bases: 8. The CDR3 has 16 amino acids. CDR3 sequence (DNA): TGTGCCAGCAGCCGCCGGGACAGGGTGGGGTACAATGAGCAGTTCTTC. Amino acid sequence: CASSRRDRVGYNEQFF.

The chain couples TRBV27 to TRBJ2-7; 7 bases are a match to TRBD2. With 4 bases clipped from V and 4 bases from J, the junction kept 13 bases outside the gene matches. This CDR3 has 16 residues. CDR1 and CDR2 from the germline V gene are MNHEY and SMNVEV (reference sequence). CDR3 sequence reads: CASSSPLWEGRYEQYF. In DNA form, the CDR3 reads TGTGCCAGCAGTTCCCCCCTGTGGGAGGGCCGTTACGAGCAGTACTTC.

The chain uses TRBV4-1 and TRBJ2-7; 9 positions match TRBD1. After removal of 1 base from V and 4 bases from J, the junction contained 5 bases not matched to a gene. This CDR3 is built from 15 residues. The germline V gene has CDR1 MGHRA and CDR2 YSYEKL. CDR3 in amino acids: CASSQAGQGLYEQYF. The DNA for the CDR3 is TGCGCCAGCAGCCAAGCGGGACAGGGCTTATACGAGCAGTACTTC.

The chain carries TRBV7-9 and TRBJ2-1; 10 nucleotides match TRBD2. The germline gives CDR1 SEHNR, CDR2 FQNEAQ (reference sequence). V trimming: 1 base; J trimming: 9 bases; junction bases outside the gene matches: 6. The CDR3 runs 15 residues. CDR3 amino acids: CASSLGLAGAVEQFF. The CDR3 nucleotides read TGTGCCAGCAGCTTAGGGCTAGCGGGAGCGGTTGAGCAGTTCTTC.

The V call is TRBV7-9, the J call TRBJ2-3; 7 bases map to TRBD2. The CDR3 covers 14 residues. Germline values: CDR1 SEHNR, CDR2 FQNEAQ (reference sequence). J lost 7 bases, V lost 8 bases, and 12 bases had no gene match. CDR3 in amino acids: CASLLSSGANTQYF. The CDR3 DNA sequence: TGTGCCAGCCTTCTCTCTAGCGGAGCGAATACGCAGTATTTT.

Notes on this clone: Mismatch with germline at one junction end may stem from a read error. The chain is built from TRBV19 and TRBJ2-2; D might be TRBD2 (6 bases). Germline loops: CDR1 LNHDA, CDR2 SQIVND (reference sequence). The CDR3 runs 16 residues. CDR3 sequence: CASTPWGGENTGELFF. CDR3 DNA sequence: TGTGCTAGTACTCCGTGGGGCGGGGAGAACACCGGGGAGCTGTTTTTT.

This clone has only one observation. This may come from a read error, since a much larger clone is one base off. The chain employs TRBV5-4 and TRBJ2-3, with D possibly matching TRBD1 (6 bases). Germline CDR1 is SGHNT and CDR2 is YYREEE (reference sequence). The CDR3 has 13 residues. Trimming took off 0 bases at V and 4 bases at J, with 6 bases between the two ends. The DNA for the CDR3 is TGTGCCAGCAGCTTGGCAGGGGCAGATACGCAGTATTTT. Translated: CASSLAGADTQYF.

This sequence joins TRBV15 and TRBJ2-3; no clear D gene. Germline assignment: CDR1 LNHNV and CDR2 YYDKDF (reference sequence). V lost 0 bases, J lost 8 bases, and 9 bases lay in between. The CDR3 is made up of 13 amino acids. The CDR3 spells CATSRDLGSTQYF. The CDR3 region has the DNA TGTGCCACCAGCAGAGATCTTGGCAGTACGCAGTATTTT.

The chain couples TRBV6-5 to TRBJ1-1; D is possibly TRBD1 (5 bases). CDR3 length equals 14 residues. V was shortened by 4 bases and J by 6 bases, with 15 bases between the two germline ends. Germline CDR1 is MNHEY and CDR2 is SVGAGI. The CDR3 nucleotides are TGTGCCAGCAGTTGGACCTTGGACAAGTCTGAAGCTTTCTTT. This sequence encodes CASSWTLDKSEAFF.